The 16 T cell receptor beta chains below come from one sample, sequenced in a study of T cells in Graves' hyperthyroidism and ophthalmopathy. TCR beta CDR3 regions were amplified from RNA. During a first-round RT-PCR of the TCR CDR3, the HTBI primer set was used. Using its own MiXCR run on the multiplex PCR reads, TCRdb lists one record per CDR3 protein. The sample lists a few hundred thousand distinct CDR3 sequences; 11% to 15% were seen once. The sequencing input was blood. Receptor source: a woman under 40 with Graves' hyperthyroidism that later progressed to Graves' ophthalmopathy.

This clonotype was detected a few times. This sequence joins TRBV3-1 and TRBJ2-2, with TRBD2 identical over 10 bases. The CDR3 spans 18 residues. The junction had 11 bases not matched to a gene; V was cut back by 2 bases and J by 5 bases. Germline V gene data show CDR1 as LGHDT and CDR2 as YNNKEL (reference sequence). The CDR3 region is CASSQLGLADVTTGELFF. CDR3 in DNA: TGTGCCAGCAGCCAACTTGGACTAGCGGACGTCACTACCGGGGAGCTGTTTTTT.

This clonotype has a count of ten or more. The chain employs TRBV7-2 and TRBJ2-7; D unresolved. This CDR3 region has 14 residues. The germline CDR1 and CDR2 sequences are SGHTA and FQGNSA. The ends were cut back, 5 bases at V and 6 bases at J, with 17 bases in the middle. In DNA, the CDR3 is TGTGCCAGCAGCCCAGCGCAGGTTCTCGGCGAGCAGTACTTC. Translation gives CASSPAQVLGEQYF.

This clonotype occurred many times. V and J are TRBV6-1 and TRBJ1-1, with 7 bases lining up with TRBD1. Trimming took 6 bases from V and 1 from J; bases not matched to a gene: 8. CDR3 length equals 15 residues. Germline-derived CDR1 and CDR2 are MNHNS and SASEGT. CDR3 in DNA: TGTGCCAGCAGCAACGACCGGGACAGGAACACTGAAGCTTTCTTT. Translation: CASSNDRDRNTEAFF.

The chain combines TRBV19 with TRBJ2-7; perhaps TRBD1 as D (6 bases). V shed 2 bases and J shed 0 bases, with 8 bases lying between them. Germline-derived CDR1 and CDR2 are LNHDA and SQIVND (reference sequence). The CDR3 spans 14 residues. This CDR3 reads CASSIIGGSYEQYF. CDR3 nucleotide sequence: TGTGCCAGTAGTATAATAGGGGGCTCCTACGAGCAGTACTTC. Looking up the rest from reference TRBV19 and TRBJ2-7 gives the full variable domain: DGGITQSPKYLFRKEGQNVTLSCEQNLNHDAMYWYRQDPGQGLRLIYYSQIVNDFQKGDIAEGYSVSREKKESFPLTVTSAQKNPTAFYLCASSIIGGSYEQYFGPGTRLTVT.

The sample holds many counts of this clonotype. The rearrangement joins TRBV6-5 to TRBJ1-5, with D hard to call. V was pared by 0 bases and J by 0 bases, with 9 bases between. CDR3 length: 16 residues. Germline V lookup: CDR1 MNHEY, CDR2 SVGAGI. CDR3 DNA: TGTGCCAGCAGTTACTCGATACCGAGTAGCAATCAGCCCCAGCATTTT. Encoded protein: CASSYSIPSSNQPQHF.

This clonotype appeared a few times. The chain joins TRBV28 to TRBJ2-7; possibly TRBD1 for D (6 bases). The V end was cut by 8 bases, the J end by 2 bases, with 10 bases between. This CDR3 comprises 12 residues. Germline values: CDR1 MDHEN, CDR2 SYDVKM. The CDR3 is CASRTEPYEQYF. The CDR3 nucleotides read TGTGCCAGCCGGACAGAACCCTACGAGCAGTACTTC. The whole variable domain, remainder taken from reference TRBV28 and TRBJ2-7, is DVKVTQSSRYLVKRTGEKVFLECVQDMDHENMFWYRQDPGLGLRLIYFSYDVKMKEKGDIPEGYSVSREKKERFSLILESASTNQTSMYLCASRTEPYEQYFGPGTRLTVT.

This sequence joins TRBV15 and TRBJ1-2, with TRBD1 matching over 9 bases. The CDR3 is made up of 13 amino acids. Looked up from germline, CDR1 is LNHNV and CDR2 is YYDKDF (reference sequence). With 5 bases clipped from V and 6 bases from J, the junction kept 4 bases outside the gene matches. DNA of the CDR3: TGTGCCACCAGCCCTACAGGGGGCGATGGCTACACCTTC. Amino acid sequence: CATSPTGGDGYTF.

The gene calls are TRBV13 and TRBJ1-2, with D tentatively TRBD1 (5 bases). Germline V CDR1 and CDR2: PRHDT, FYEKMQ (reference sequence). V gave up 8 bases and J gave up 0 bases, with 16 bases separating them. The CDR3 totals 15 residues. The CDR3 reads CASSNGGSANYGYTF. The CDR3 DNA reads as TGTGCCAGCTCCAATGGGGGGTCAGCTAACTATGGCTACACCTTC.

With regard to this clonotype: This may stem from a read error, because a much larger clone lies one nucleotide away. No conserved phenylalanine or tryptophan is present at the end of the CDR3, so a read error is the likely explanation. The CDR3 is CASSYSSGGGYTL. The CDR3 DNA is TGTGCCAGCAGTTACTCGTCGGGTGGTGGCTACACCCTC. The chain carries TRBV6-5 and TRBJ1-2, with no clear D. The CDR3 extends over 13 amino acids. Per germline, CDR1 MNHEY and CDR2 SVGAGI. Trimming removed 0 bases from V and 7 bases from J, with 9 bases in between.

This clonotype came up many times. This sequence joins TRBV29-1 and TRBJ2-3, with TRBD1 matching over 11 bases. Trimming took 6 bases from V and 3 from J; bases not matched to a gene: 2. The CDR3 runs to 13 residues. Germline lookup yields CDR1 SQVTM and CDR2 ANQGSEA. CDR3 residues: CSVRDRGTDTQYF. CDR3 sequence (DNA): TGCAGCGTCAGGGACAGGGGGACAGATACGCAGTATTTT.

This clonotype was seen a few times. CDR3 sequence: CASSPREGTGSGQPQHF. The DNA for the CDR3 is TGTGCCAGCAGTCCCCGGGAAGGGACAGGGTCTGGTCAGCCCCAGCATTTT. The chain recombines TRBV7-9 with TRBJ1-5, with 9 bases lining up with TRBD1. The CDR3 length is 17 residues. The V gene end was trimmed by 6 bases and the J gene end by 6 bases; junction bases not matched to a gene: 15. Germline-derived CDR1 and CDR2 are SEHNR and FQNEAQ (reference sequence).

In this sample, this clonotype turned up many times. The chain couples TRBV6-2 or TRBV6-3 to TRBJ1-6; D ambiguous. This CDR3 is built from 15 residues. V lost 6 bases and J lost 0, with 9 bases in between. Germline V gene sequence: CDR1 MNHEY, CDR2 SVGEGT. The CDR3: CASRSAISYNSPLHF. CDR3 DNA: TGTGCCAGCAGATCAGCTATCTCCTATAATTCACCCCTCCACTTT.

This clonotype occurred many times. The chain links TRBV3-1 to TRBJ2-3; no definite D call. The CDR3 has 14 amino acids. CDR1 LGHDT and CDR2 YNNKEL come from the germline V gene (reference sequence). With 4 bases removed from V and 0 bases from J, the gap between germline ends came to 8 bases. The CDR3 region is CASSPTMSTDTQYF. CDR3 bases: TGTGCCAGCAGCCCTACCATGAGCACAGATACGCAGTATTTT.

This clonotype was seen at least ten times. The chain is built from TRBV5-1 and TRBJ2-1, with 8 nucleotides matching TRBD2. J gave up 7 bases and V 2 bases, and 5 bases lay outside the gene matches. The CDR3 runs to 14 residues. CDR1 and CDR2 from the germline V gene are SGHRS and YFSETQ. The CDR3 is CASSFTGGINEQFF. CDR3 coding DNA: TGCGCCAGCAGCTTTACGGGAGGGATAAATGAGCAGTTCTTC.

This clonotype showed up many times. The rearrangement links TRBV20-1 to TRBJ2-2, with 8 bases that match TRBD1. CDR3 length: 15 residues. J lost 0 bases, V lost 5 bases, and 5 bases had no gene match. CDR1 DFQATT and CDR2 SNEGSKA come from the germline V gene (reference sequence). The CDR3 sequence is CSADWTGTNTGELFF. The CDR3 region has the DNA TGCAGTGCTGATTGGACAGGGACGAACACCGGGGAGCTGTTTTTT.

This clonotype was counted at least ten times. This CDR3 is CAWSGPLGAFF. As DNA, the CDR3 is TGTGCCTGGAGCGGACCGCTTGGAGCTTTCTTT. The chain has TRBV30 and TRBJ1-1; no clear D gene. The CDR3 extends over 11 amino acids. Trimming took 3 bases from V and 10 from J, leaving 12 bases between them. Germline loops: CDR1 GTSNPN, CDR2 SVGIG (reference sequence).